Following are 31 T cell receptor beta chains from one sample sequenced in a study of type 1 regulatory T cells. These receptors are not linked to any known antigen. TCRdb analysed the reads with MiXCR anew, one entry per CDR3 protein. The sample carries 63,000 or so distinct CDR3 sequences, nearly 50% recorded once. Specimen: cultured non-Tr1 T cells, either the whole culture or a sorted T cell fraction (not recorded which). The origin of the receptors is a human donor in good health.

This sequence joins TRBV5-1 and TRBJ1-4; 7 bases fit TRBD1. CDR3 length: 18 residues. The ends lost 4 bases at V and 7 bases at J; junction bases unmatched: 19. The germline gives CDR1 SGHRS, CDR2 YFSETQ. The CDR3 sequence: CASSRNQQGPQVAEKLFF. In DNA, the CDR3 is TGCGCCAGCAGCCGAAACCAACAGGGGCCCCAGGTAGCTGAAAAACTGTTTTTT.

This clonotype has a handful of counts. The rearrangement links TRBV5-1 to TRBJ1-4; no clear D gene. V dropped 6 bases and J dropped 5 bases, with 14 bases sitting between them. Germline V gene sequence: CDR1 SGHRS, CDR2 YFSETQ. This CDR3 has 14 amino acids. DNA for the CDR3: TGCGCCAGCACCTCGGAGCCCCGGAATGAAAAACTGTTTTTT. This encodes CASTSEPRNEKLFF. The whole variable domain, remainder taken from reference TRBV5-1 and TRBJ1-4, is KAGVTQTPRYLIKTRGQQVTLSCSPISGHRSVSWYQQTPGQGLQFLFEYFSETQRNKGNFPGRFSGRQFSNSRSEMNVSTLELGDSALYLCASTSEPRNEKLFFGSGTQLSVL.

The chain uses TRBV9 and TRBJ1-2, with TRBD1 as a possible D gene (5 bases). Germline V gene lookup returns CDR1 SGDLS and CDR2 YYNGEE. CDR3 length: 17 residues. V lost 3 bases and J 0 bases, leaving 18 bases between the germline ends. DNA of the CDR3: TGTGCCAGCAGCGCCGGGGGGGACCCCCGTACTAACTATGGCTACACCTTC. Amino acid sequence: CASSAGGDPRTNYGYTF. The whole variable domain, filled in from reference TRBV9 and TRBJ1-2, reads DSGVTQTPKHLITATGQRVTLRCSPRSGDLSVYWYQQSLDQGLQFLIQYYNGEERAKGNILERFSAQQFPDLHSELNLSSLELGDSALYFCASSAGGDPRTNYGYTFGSGTRLTVV.

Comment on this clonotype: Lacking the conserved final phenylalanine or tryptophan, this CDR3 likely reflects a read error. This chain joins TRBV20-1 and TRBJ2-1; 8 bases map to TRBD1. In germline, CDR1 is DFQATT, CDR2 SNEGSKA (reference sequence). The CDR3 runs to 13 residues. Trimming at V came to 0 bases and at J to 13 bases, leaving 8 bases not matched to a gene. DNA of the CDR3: TGCAGTGCTAGAGATCGGCGCGGGACAGGACAGTTCTAC. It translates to CSARDRRGTGQFY.

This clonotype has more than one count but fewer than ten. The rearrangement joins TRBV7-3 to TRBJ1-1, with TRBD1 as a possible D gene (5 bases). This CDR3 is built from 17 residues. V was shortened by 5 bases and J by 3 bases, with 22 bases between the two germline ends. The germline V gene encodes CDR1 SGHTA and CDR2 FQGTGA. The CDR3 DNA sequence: TGTGCCAGCAGCCCAGGCAGGGAGGGCGGTTGGGACACTGAAGCTTTCTTT. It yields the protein CASSPGREGGWDTEAFF.

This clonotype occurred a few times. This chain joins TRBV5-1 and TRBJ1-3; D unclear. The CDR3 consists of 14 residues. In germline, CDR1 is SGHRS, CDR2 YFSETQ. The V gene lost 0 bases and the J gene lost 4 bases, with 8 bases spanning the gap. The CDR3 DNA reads TGCGCCAGCAGCTTGGGGAGTATAGGAAACACCATATATTTT. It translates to CASSLGSIGNTIYF.

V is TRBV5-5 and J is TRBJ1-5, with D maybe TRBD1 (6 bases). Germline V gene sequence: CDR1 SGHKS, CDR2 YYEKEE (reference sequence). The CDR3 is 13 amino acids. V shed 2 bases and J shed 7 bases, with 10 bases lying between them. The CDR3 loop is CASSFQGQQPQHF. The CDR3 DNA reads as TGTGCCAGCAGCTTCCAGGGGCAACAGCCCCAGCATTTT.

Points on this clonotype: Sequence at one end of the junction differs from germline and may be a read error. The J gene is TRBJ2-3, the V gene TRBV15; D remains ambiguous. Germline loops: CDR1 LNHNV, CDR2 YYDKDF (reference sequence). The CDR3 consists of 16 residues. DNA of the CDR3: TGTGCCACCAGAAGAGCGAAAGACACGTCCACAGATACGCAGTATTTT. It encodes CATRRAKDTSTDTQYF.

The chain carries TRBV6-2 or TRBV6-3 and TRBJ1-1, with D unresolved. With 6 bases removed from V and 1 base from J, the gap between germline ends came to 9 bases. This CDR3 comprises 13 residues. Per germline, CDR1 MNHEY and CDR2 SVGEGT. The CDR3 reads CASRVERNTEAFF. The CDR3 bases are TGTGCCAGCAGGGTGGAGAGGAACACTGAAGCTTTCTTT.

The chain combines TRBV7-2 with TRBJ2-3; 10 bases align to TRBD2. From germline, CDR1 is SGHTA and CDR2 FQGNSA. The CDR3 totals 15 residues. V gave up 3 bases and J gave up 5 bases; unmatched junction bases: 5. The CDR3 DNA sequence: TGTGCCAGCAGCTTCACTAGCGGGGTAGGAGATACGCAGTATTTT. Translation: CASSFTSGVGDTQYF. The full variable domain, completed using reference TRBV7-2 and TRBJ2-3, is GAGVSQSPSNKVTEKGKDVELRCDPISGHTALYWYRQSLGQGLEFLIYFQGNSAPDKSGLPSDRFSAERTGGSVSTLTIQRTQQEDSAVYLCASSFTSGVGDTQYFGPGTRLTVL.

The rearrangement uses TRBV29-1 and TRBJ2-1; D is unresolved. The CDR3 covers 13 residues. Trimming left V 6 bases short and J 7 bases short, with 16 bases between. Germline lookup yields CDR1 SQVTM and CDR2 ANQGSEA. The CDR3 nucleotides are TGCAGCGTGCCGGGCTGGGCAGAGAATGAGCAGTTCTTC. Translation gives CSVPGWAENEQFF.

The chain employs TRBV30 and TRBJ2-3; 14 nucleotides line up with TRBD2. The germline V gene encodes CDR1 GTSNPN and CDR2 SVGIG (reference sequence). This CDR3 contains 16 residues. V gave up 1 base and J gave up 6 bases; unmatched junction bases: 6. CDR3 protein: CAWSEGLAGAADTQYF. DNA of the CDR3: TGTGCCTGGAGTGAGGGACTAGCGGGGGCGGCGGATACGCAGTATTTT.

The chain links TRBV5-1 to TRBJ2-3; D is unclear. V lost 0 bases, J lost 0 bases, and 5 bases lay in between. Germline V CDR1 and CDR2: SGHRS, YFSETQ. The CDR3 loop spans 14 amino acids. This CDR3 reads CASSLEGSTDTQYF. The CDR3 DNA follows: TGCGCCAGCAGCTTGGAAGGTAGCACAGATACGCAGTATTTT.

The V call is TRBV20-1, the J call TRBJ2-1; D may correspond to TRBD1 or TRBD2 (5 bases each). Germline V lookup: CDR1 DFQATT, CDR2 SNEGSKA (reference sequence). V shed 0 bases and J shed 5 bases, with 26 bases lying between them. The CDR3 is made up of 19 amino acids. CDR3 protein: CSARDTRGRSVRDHNEQFF. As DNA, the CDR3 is TGCAGTGCTAGAGACACTAGGGGTAGGTCCGTGAGGGATCACAATGAGCAGTTCTTC.

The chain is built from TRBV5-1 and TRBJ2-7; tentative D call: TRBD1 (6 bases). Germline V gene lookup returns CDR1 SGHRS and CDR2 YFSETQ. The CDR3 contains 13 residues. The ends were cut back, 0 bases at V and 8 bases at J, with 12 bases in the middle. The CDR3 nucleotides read TGCGCCAGCAGCTTGGATACAGGGCCCCAGCAGTACTTC. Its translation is CASSLDTGPQQYF.

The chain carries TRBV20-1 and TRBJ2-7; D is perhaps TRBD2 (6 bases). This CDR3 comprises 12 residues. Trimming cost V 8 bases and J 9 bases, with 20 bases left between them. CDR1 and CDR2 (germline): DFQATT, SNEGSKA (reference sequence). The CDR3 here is CSLRGPMEGQYF. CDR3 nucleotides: TGCAGTCTAAGGGGCCCGATGGAGGGGCAGTACTTC.

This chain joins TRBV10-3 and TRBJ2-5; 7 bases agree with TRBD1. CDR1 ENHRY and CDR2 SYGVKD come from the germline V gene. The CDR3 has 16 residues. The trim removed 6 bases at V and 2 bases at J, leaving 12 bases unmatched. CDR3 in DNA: TGTGCCATCAGCTCGGGACAGCCTAAAAAGCAAGAGACCCAGTACTTC. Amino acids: CAISSGQPKKQETQYF.

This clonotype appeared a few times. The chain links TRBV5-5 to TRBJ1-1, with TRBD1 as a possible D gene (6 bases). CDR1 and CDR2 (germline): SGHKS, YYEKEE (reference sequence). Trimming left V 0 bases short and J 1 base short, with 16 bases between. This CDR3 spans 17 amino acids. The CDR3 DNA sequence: TGTGCCAGCAGCTTGGTGGGGTCGGGACATAGGAACACTGAAGCTTTCTTT. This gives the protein CASSLVGSGHRNTEAFF.

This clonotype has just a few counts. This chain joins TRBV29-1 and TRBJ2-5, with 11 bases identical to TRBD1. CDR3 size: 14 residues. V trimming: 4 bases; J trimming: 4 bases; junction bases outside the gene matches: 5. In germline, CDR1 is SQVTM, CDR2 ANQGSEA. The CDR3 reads CSVVTGQGGETQYF. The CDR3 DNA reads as TGCAGCGTTGTGACGGGACAGGGGGGAGAGACCCAGTACTTC.

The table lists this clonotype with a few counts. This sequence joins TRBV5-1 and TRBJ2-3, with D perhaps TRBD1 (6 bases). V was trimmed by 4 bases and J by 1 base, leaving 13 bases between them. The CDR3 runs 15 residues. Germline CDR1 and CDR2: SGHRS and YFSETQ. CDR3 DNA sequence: TGCGCCAGCAGCCTCAACAGGGTGGGCACAGATACGCAGTATTTT. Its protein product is CASSLNRVGTDTQYF.

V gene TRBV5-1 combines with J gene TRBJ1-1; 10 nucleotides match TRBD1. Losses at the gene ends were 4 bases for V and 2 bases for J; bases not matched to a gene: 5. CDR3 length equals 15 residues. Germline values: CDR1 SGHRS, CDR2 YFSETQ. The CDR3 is CASSGRQGANTEAFF. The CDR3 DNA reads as TGCGCCAGCAGCGGACGACAGGGGGCAAACACTGAAGCTTTCTTT.

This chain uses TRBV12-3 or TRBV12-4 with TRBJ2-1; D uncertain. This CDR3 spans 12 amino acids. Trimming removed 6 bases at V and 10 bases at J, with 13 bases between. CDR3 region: CASSSRVGEQFF. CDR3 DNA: TGTGCCAGCAGCAGCCGCGTAGGAGAGCAGTTCTTC.

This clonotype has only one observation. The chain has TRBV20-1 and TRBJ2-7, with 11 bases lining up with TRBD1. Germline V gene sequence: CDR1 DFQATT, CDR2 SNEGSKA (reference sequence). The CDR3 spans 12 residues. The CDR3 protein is CSAGTGGYEQYF. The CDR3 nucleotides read TGCAGCGCCGGGACAGGGGGTTACGAGCAGTACTTC.

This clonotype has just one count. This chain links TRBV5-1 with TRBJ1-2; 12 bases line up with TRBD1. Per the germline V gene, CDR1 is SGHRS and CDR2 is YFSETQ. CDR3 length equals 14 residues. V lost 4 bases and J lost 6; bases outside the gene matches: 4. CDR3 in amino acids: CASSPGQGADGYTF. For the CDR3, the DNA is TGCGCCAGCAGCCCGGGACAGGGGGCTGATGGCTACACCTTC. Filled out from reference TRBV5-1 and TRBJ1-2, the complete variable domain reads KAGVTQTPRYLIKTRGQQVTLSCSPISGHRSVSWYQQTPGQGLQFLFEYFSETQRNKGNFPGRFSGRQFSNSRSEMNVSTLELGDSALYLCASSPGQGADGYTFGSGTRLTVV.

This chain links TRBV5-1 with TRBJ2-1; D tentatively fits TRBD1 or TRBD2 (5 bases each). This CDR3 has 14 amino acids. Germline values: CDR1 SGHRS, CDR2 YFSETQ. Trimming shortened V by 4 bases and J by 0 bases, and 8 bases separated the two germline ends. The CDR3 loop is CASSGGSSYNEQFF. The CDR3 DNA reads TGCGCCAGCAGCGGGGGAAGCTCCTACAATGAGCAGTTCTTC.

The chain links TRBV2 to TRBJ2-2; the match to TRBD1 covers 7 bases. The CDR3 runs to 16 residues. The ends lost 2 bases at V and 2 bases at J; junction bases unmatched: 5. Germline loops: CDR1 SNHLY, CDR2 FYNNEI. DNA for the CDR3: TGTGCCAGCAGTGAATCGGCAGGGGGTAACACCGGGGAGCTGTTTTTT. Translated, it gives CASSESAGGNTGELFF.

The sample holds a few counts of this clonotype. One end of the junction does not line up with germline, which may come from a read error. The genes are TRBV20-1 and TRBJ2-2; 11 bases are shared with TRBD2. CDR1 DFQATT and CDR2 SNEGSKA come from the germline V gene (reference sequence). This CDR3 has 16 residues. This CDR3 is CSAALAGGRGTGELFF. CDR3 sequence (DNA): TGCAGTGCCGCTCTAGCGGGGGGAAGGGGAACCGGGGAGTTGTTTTTT.

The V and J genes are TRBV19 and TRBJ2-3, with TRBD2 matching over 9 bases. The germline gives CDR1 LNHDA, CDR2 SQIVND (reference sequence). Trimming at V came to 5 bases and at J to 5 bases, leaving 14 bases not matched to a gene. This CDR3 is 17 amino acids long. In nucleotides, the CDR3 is TGTGCCAGTAGTCCCTTCACCAGAGCGGGGGGAGGAGATACGCAGTATTTT. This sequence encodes CASSPFTRAGGGDTQYF.

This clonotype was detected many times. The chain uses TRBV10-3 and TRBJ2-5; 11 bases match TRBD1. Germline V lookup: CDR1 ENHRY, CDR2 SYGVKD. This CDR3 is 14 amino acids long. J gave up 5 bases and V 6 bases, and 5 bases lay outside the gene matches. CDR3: CAISGTGGAETQYF. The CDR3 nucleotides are TGTGCCATCAGCGGGACAGGGGGAGCGGAGACCCAGTACTTC.

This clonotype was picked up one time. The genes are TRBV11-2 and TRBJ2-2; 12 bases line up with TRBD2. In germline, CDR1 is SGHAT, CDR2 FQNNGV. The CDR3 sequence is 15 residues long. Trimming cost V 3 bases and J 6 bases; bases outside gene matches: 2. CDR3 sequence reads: CASSFLAGGAGELFF. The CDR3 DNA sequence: TGTGCCAGCAGCTTCCTAGCGGGGGGGGCCGGGGAGCTGTTTTTT.

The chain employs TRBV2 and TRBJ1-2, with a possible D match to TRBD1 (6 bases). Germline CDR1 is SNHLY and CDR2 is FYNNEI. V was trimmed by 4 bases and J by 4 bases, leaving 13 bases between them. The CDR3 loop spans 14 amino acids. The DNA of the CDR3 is TGTGCCAGCAGTGTGACCCAAGGGGGCTATGGCTACACCTTC. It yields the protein CASSVTQGGYGYTF. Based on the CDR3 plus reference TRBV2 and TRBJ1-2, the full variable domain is EPEVTQTPSHQVTQMGQEVILRCVPISNHLYFYWYRQILGQKVEFLVSFYNNEISEKSEIFDDQFSVERPDGSNFTLKIRSTKLEDSAMYFCASSVTQGGYGYTFGSGTRLTVV.